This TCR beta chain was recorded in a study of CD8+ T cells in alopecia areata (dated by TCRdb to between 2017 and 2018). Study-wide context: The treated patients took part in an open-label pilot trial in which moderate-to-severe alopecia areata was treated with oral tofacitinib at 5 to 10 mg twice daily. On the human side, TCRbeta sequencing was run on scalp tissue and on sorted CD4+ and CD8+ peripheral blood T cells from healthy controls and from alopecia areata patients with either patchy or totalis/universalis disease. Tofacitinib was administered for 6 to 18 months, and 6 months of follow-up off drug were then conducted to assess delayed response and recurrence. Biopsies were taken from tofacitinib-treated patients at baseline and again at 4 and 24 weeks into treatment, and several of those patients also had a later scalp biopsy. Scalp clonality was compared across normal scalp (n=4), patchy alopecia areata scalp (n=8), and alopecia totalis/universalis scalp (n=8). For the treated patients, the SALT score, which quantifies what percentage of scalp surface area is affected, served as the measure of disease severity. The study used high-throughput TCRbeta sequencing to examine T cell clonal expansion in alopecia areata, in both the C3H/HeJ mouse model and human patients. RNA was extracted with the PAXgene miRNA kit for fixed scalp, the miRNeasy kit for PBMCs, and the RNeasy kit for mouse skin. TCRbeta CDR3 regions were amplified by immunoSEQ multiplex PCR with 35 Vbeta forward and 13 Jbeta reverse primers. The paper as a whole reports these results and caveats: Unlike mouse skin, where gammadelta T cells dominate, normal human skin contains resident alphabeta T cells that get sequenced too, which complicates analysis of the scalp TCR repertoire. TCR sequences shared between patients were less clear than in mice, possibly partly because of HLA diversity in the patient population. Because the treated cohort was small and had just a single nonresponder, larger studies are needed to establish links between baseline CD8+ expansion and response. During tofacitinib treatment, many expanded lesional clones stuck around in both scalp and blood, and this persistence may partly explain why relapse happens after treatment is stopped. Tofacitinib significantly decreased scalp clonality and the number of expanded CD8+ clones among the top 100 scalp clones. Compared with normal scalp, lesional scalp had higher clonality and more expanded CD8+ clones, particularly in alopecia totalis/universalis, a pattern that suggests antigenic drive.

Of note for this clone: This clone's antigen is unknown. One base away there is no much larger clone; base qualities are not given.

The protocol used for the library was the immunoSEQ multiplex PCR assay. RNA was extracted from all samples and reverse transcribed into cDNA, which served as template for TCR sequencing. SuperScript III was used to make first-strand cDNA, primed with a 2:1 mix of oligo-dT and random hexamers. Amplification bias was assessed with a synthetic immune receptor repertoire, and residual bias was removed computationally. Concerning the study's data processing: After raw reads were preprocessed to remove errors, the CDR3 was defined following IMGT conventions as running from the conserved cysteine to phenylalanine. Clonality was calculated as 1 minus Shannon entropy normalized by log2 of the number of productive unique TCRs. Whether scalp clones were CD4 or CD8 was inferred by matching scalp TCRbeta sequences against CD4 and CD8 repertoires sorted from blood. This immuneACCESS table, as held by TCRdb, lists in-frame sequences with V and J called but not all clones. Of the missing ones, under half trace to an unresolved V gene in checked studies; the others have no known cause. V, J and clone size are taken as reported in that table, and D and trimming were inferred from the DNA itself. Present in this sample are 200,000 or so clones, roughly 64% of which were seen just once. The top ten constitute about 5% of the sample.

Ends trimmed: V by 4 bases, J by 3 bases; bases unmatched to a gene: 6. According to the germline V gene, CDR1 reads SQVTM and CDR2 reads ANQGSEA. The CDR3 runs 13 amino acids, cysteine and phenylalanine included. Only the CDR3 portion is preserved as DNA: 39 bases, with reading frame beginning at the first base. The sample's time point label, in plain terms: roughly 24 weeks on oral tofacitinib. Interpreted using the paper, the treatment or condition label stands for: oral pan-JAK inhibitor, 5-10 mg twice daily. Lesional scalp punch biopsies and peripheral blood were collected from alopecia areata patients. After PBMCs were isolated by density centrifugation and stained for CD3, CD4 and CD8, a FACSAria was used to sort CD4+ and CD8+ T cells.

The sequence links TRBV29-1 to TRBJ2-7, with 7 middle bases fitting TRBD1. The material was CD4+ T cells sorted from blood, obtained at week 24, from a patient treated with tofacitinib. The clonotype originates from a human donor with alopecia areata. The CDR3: CSVAQGVVYEQYF. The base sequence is TGCAGCGTTGCCCAGGGGGTGGTCTACGAGCAGTACTTC.